This section outlines one TCR beta chain sequence together with its context. As yet, its antigen is unknown. The junction and the germline gene differ at one end; a read error may be behind it. These data come from a study of T cells after posttransplantation cyclophosphamide. Study-level findings and limits: Blood and skin or GI T cell repertoires showed limited TRB overlap. Donor-recipient repertoire similarity was low at 1-2 months, rising over year one. Recipient CMV seropositivity and CMV reactivation strongly tracked TRB clonality.

This CDR3 spans 16 amino acids. Germline-derived CDR1 and CDR2 are LNHDA and SQIVND (reference sequence). The method was immunoSEQ multiplex PCR; TCRdb's version includes in-frame clones alone and lacks a portion of them. The repertoire holds roughly 49,000 clones, with around 83% as singletons. This TCR was recovered from a man aged 25 to 40 with a blood cancer, CMV-positive, and with a related stem cell donor. The sequencing input was PBMCs. V is TRBV19 and J is TRBJ1-4; 8 bases agree with TRBD1. CDR3 sequence: CASRIGTGTIFEKLFF. The CDR3 coding sequence is TGTGCCAGTAGGATAGGGACAGGCACGATCTTCGAAAAACTGTTTTTT.